These T cell receptor beta chains were read from a single sample in a study of identical twins. TCRdb reprocessed the 5' RACE reads via MiXCR and lists one record per CDR3 protein. Here the sample spans approximately 220,000 distinct CDR3 sequences, approximately 7.9% being singletons. The sample also formed part of further work on yellow fever vaccine responses in identical twins.

The sequenced sample was CD8+ T cells sorted from blood. The receptor set was obtained from a woman under 30 in good health. The CDR3 runs from the conserved cysteine through the conserved F or W. A D gene is named only where the DNA matches it firmly. Only some rows state a clone size, as once, few, many or a class for expanded clones.

TRBV5-1	TRBJ2-1	NA	TRBD1	TGCGCCAGCAGCTCCGTCCCGGGACAGGGAAATGAGCAGTTCTTC	CASSSVPGQGNEQFF
TRBV3-1	TRBJ2-3	many	TRBD2	TGTGCCAGCAGCCAAGATGGGGGACTAAGCACAGATACGCAGTATTTT	CASSQDGGLSTDTQYF
TRBV24-1	TRBJ2-1	many	TRBD2	TGTGCCACCAGTGACCCTAAGACTAGCGGGACATACAATGAGCAGTTCTTC	CATSDPKTSGTYNEQFF
TRBV12-3/TRBV12-4	TRBJ1-5	NA	TRBD1	TGTGCCAGCAGACCCCGACAGGGCGGTCAGCCCCAGCATTTT	CASRPRQGGQPQHF
TRBV27	TRBJ2-1	NA	NA	TGTGCCAGCAGCAGTATGGACTCTTATGAGCAGTTCTTC	CASSSMDSYEQFF
TRBV28	TRBJ2-1	few	TRBD1	TGTGCCAGCAGTCCCGGGACAGGTCTCAACAATGAGCAGTTCTTC	CASSPGTGLNNEQFF
TRBV7-9	TRBJ1-1	many	NA	TGTGCCAGCAGCTTAGTTCACAGGGAAAACACTGAAGCTTTCTTT	CASSLVHRENTEAFF
TRBV28	TRBJ1-5	few	NA	TGTGCCAGCAGTTATACAGGAAATCAGCCCCAGCATTTT	CASSYTGNQPQHF
TRBV5-1	TRBJ2-1	many	TRBD2	TGCGCCAGCAGAAGCGGGGGGGTCGACAATGAGCAGTTCTTC	CASRSGGVDNEQFF
TRBV2	TRBJ1-2	NA	TRBD1	TGTGCCAGCAGTGAGGGGACAGATGGCTACACCTTC	CASSEGTDGYTF
TRBV6-4	TRBJ2-1	NA	TRBD1	TGTGCCAGCAGTGACTCTTTTACAGGGGGAAATGAGCAGTTCTTC	CASSDSFTGGNEQFF